One and the same sample provided the 20 T cell receptor beta chains below, sequenced in a study of a mutant IDH1 vaccine in newly diagnosed glioma. The time point is: week 35, safety follow-up. The content of each vaccine dose was 300 ug of mutant IDH1 20-mer peptide, and topical imiquimod accompanied it. These receptors' antigens are unknown. Some clones are missing from TCRdb's copy, which holds only in-frame ones; the method was immunoSEQ multiplex PCR. The table lists about 46,000 clones, almost 95% of them singletons, with roughly 2.3% in the top ten. The sequences come from PBMCs, collected from a glioma patient whose treatment included an IDH1 peptide vaccine. Receptor source: a man between 50 and 59 years old with glioma.

This chain joins TRBV4-3 and TRBJ1-3, with D hard to call. The CDR3 length is 12 residues. The ends were cut back, 3 bases at V and 4 bases at J, with 4 bases in the middle. Germline V gene sequence: CDR1 LGHNA, CDR2 YSLEER. The CDR3 loop reads CASSHDGNTIYF. The CDR3 coding sequence is TGCGCCAGCAGCCACGACGGAAACACCATATATTTT.

The V and J genes are TRBV18 and TRBJ2-7; no clear D gene. The CDR3 has 12 residues. Germline CDR1 reads KGHSH; CDR2 reads LQKENI. The V and J ends lost 6 bases and 5 bases respectively, with 11 bases between them. CDR3 residues: CASSQYGHEQYF. CDR3 nucleotide sequence: TGTGCCAGCTCTCAATACGGTCACGAGCAGTACTTC.

V gene TRBV2 combines with J gene TRBJ1-1; D is unresolved. The CDR3 has 14 amino acids. The ends were cut back, 3 bases at V and 0 bases at J, with 8 bases in the middle. Germline V gene lookup returns CDR1 SNHLY and CDR2 FYNNEI. DNA for the CDR3: TGTGCCAGCAGTGACGGGCTGCTGAACACTGAAGCTTTCTTT. Residues: CASSDGLLNTEAFF. Full variable domain (remainder filled in from reference TRBV2 and TRBJ1-1): EPEVTQTPSHQVTQMGQEVILRCVPISNHLYFYWYRQILGQKVEFLVSFYNNEISEKSEIFDDQFSVERPDGSNFTLKIRSTKLEDSAMYFCASSDGLLNTEAFFGQGTRLTVV.

CDR3 bases: TGCGCCAGCAGTAAATGGGACGGGGTGTCGCCTGGGGCCAACGTCCTGACTTTC. Residues: CASSKWDGVSPGANVLTF. The rearrangement joins TRBV10-2 to TRBJ2-6, with D perhaps given as TRBD1 or TRBD2 (5 bases each). V was pared by 5 bases and J by 2 bases, with 19 bases between. Germline loops: CDR1 WSHSY, CDR2 SAAADI. This CDR3 is built from 18 residues.

This CDR3 is CASSLGGQGYNEQFF. For the CDR3, the DNA is TGCGCCAGCAGCTTGGGGGGCCAGGGATACAATGAGCAGTTCTTC. This chain joins TRBV5-1 and TRBJ2-1, with a possible D match to TRBD1 (5 bases). Germline V gene data show CDR1 as SGHRS and CDR2 as YFSETQ. Trimming removed 0 bases from V and 4 bases from J, with 11 bases in between. The CDR3 totals 15 residues.

The chain couples TRBV13 to TRBJ1-2, with 10 nucleotides matching TRBD1. The V and J ends lost 0 bases and 6 bases, in that order; junction bases with no gene match: 10. The CDR3 has 17 amino acids. The germline V gene encodes CDR1 PRHDT and CDR2 FYEKMQ (reference sequence). The CDR3 nucleotides are TGTGCCAGCAGCTTAGGGGACAGGGGGAGGTGGTTGGATGGCTACACCTTC. Encoded protein: CASSLGDRGRWLDGYTF.

In its sample, this clone was seen once. The rearrangement joins TRBV7-8 to TRBJ1-4; maybe TRBD1 (6 bases). The CDR3 runs 16 residues. Germline lookup yields CDR1 SGHVS and CDR2 FQNEAQ. The V gene lost 5 bases and the J gene lost 3 bases, with 16 bases spanning the gap. CDR3 nucleotide sequence: TGTGCCAGCAGCCCCGACAGGCCCGCTGCTAATGAAAAACTGTTTTTT. The encoded protein is CASSPDRPAANEKLFF. The full variable domain, rest sourced from reference TRBV7-8 and TRBJ1-4, is GAGVSQSPRYKVAKRGQDVALRCDPISGHVSLFWYQQALGQGPEFLTYFQNEAQLDKSGLPSDRFFAERPEGSVSTLKIQRTQQEDSAVYLCASSPDRPAANEKLFFGSGTQLSVL.

The chain couples TRBV7-9 to TRBJ2-7; TRBD2 aligns across 8 bases. The CDR3 covers 15 residues. CDR1 and CDR2 (germline): SEHNR, FQNEAQ (reference sequence). The V gene end was trimmed by 5 bases and the J gene end by 0 bases; junction bases not matched to a gene: 6. In DNA, the CDR3 is TGTGCCAGCAGCCCTCCCGGGGGGGGCTCCTACGAGCAGTACTTC. Translating it yields CASSPPGGGSYEQYF.

The chain joins TRBV18 to TRBJ2-6, with D perhaps matching TRBD1 (5 bases). This CDR3 spans 15 amino acids. CDR1 is KGHSH and CDR2 is LQKENI in the germline V gene. Deletions cut 0 bases from V and 3 bases from J, with 6 bases between. Written as DNA, the CDR3 is TGTGCCAGCTCACCACCTGGACATGGGGCCAACGTCCTGACTTTC. Amino acid sequence: CASSPPGHGANVLTF.

A single count supports this clone. V gene TRBV7-2 combines with J gene TRBJ1-5; no firm D call. Germline V gene lookup returns CDR1 SGHTA and CDR2 FQGNSA. V shed 5 bases and J shed 1 base, with 12 bases lying between them. The CDR3 runs to 15 residues. The CDR3 region has the DNA TGTGCCAGCAGCGTTTCCTGGCTCAGCAATCAGCCCCAGCATTTT. It specifies CASSVSWLSNQPQHF.

This clone came up once. The rearrangement links TRBV9 to TRBJ2-7, with TRBD1 matching 7 bases. CDR1 is SGDLS, CDR2 YYNGEE, per germline. Trimming removed 0 bases from V and 4 bases from J; junction bases left unmatched: 1. The CDR3 contains 13 residues. Written as DNA, the CDR3 is TGTGCCAGCAGCGTAGCCAGGGGGTACGAGCAGTACTTC. It yields the protein CASSVARGYEQYF.

This chain connects TRBV5-6 to TRBJ2-5; D is possibly TRBD2 (5 bases). In germline, CDR1 is SGHDT, CDR2 YYEEEE. With 4 bases removed from V and 4 bases from J, the gap between germline ends came to 11 bases. The CDR3 consists of 13 residues. CDR3 nucleotide sequence: TGTGCCAGCAGCCCTGAGAGGGTAGAGACCCAGTACTTC. It yields the protein CASSPERVETQYF. Full variable domain (remainder filled in from reference TRBV5-6 and TRBJ2-5): DAGVTQSPTHLIKTRGQQVTLRCSPKSGHDTVSWYQQALGQGPQFIFQYYEEEERQRGNFPDRFSGHQFPNYSSELNVNALLLGDSALYLCASSPERVETQYFGPGTRLLVL.

This CDR3 is CASSLNSNQPQHF. In nucleotides, the CDR3 is TGTGCCAGCAGCTTAAATAGCAATCAGCCCCAGCATTTT. V gene TRBV7-9 combines with J gene TRBJ1-5; D remains ambiguous. The CDR3 is made up of 13 amino acids. The V gene lost 2 bases and the J gene lost 0 bases, with 2 bases spanning the gap. The germline CDR1 and CDR2 sequences are SEHNR and FQNEAQ (reference sequence).

The chain combines TRBV16 with TRBJ2-7; D gene ambiguous. V lost 1 base, J lost 7 bases, and 17 bases lay in between. Germline V gene sequence: CDR1 KGHSY, CDR2 FQNENV. The CDR3 totals 15 residues. The CDR3 bases are TGTGCCAGCAGCCAATGGTCGGACCTAGGTCGGGAGCAGTACTTC. Its translation: CASSQWSDLGREQYF.

The rearrangement uses TRBV29-1 and TRBJ2-5; 7 bases are a match to TRBD1. The V gene end was trimmed by 6 bases and the J gene end by 5 bases; junction bases not matched to a gene: 6. The CDR3 sequence is 12 residues long. Germline CDR1 reads SQVTM; CDR2 reads ANQGSEA. The CDR3 sequence is CSVSGGEETQYF. CDR3 bases: TGCAGCGTCTCAGGGGGAGAGGAGACCCAGTACTTC.

V usage is TRBV5-1 and J usage is TRBJ2-2; weak D call: TRBD1 (5 bases). CDR1 SGHRS and CDR2 YFSETQ come from the germline V gene. The length of the CDR3 is 16 residues. V was pared by 5 bases and J by 5 bases, with 19 bases between. The CDR3 DNA sequence: TGCGCCAGCAGTCCCCAAGCCGGAAAGGGGACCGGGGAGCTGTTTTTT. Translating gives CASSPQAGKGTGELFF.

The J gene is TRBJ1-2, the V gene TRBV6-5; D gene unclear. V gave up 4 bases and J gave up 9 bases, with 15 bases separating them. The germline V gene encodes CDR1 MNHEY and CDR2 SVGAGI. This CDR3 comprises 13 residues. The DNA for the CDR3 is TGTGCCAGCAGTTCCACACGGCCGGGGAGCTACACCTTC. Translation: CASSSTRPGSYTF.

CDR3 DNA sequence: TGTGCCAGCAGCGGAGGGGTCCACGAGCAGTACTTC. Protein sequence: CASSGGVHEQYF. This rearrangement joins TRBV7-8 to TRBJ2-7; a weak D match, TRBD2 (6 bases). Trimming shortened V by 5 bases and J by 5 bases, and 10 bases separated the two germline ends. Germline V CDR1 and CDR2: SGHVS, FQNEAQ. The CDR3 is 12 amino acids.

The rearrangement links TRBV10-1 to TRBJ2-7; 7 bases align to TRBD2. The CDR3 has 14 amino acids. The trim removed 0 bases at V and 5 bases at J, leaving 4 bases unmatched. The germline CDR1 and CDR2 sequences are WNHNN and SYGVQD (reference sequence). CDR3 loop: CASSESGGTNEQYF. DNA for the CDR3: TGCGCCAGCAGTGAGTCGGGGGGGACCAACGAGCAGTACTTC.

CDR3 region: CASSPMSGRVKNIQYF. Here the CDR3 DNA reads TGTGCCAGCAGCCCCATGAGCGGGAGGGTCAAAAACATTCAGTACTTC. The chain joins TRBV9 to TRBJ2-4, with 10 bases aligning to TRBD2. CDR3 length: 16 amino acids. The germline gives CDR1 SGDLS, CDR2 YYNGEE. V shed 4 bases and J 3 bases; nucleotides not matched to a gene: 7.